The 21 T cell receptor beta chains presented below share a single source sample, sequenced in a study of post-analysis software for immune sequencing data (dated by TCRdb to the mid-2010s). Overall study results and their limits: Significantly higher frequencies in patients than in controls were found for several TRBV segments, including TRBV5-6, TRBV5-1 and TRBV20-1.

The library was generated by PCR. This sample was sequenced with an Illumina HiSeq 2500. To reduce PCR and sequencing biases, unique molecular identifiers were incorporated into the TCR beta cDNA libraries. Through fastp at Q25 and MiXCR, TCRdb rebuilt clones from the public reads, retaining in-frame beta chains. All rows with the same CDR3 protein become a single entry with the most common DNA and genes. The sample table shows 800,000 to 950,000 distinct CDR3 sequences, and around 53% are seen once. The top ten clones comprise approximately 4.4% of the sample. For these TCRs, the target antigens are not known. Sample: blood. These receptors all stem from a girl aged 5 to 17 with multiple sclerosis.

The chain employs TRBV20-1 and TRBJ2-3; 10 bases agree with TRBD2. The CDR3 is 15 amino acids. CDR1 is DFQATT and CDR2 is SNEGSKA in the germline V gene (reference sequence). The CDR3 sequence: CSPRLSGGAADTQYF. The CDR3 bases are TGCAGCCCCAGGTTAAGCGGGGGGGCCGCAGATACGCAGTATTTT.

The chain joins TRBV29-1 to TRBJ2-1; the match to TRBD1 covers 8 bases. Losses at the gene ends were 1 base for V and 9 bases for J; bases not matched to a gene: 5. The CDR3 length is 13 residues. CDR1 and CDR2 from the germline V gene are SQVTM and ANQGSEA. CDR3 in DNA: TGCAGCGTTGAAGGACAGGGGATCGCTGAGCAGTTCTTC. This encodes CSVEGQGIAEQFF.

This clonotype was counted only a few times. V and J are TRBV7-9 and TRBJ2-5, with D possibly being TRBD1 (6 bases). Germline assignment: CDR1 SEHNR and CDR2 FQNEAQ (reference sequence). The CDR3 sequence is 13 residues long. V lost 10 bases and J lost 5, with 17 bases in between. The CDR3 loop reads CATQIQQGETQYF. Here the CDR3 DNA reads TGTGCCACCCAAATTCAGCAGGGGGAGACCCAGTACTTC.

J is TRBJ2-3 and V is TRBV20-1; D gene uncertain. In germline, CDR1 is DFQATT, CDR2 SNEGSKA (reference sequence). Trimming shortened V by 3 bases and J by 0 bases, and 13 bases separated the two germline ends. The CDR3 runs 15 residues. CDR3 sequence (DNA): TGCAGTGCTAGGGCAGCGAGACTTAGCACAGATACGCAGTATTTT. This translates into CSARAARLSTDTQYF.

This chain uses TRBV4-1 with TRBJ2-5; no definite D call. Deletions cut 0 bases from V and 13 bases from J, with 15 bases between. This CDR3 comprises 13 residues. CDR1 is MGHRA, CDR2 YSYEKL, per germline. DNA for the CDR3: TGCGCCAGCAGCCAAGATCTAGGTAGGGATCGGTACTTC. Its protein product is CASSQDLGRDRYF.

This clonotype has just one count. V usage is TRBV27 and J usage is TRBJ2-3; D is undetermined. The CDR3 has 14 amino acids. The V gene lost 1 base and the J gene lost 3 bases, with 8 bases spanning the gap. Per the germline V gene, CDR1 is MNHEY and CDR2 is SMNVEV (reference sequence). CDR3 DNA sequence: TGTGCCAGCAGTTTATGGGTGGCGACAGATACGCAGTATTTT. Amino acids: CASSLWVATDTQYF.

This clonotype was counted only a few times. The chain is built from TRBV29-1 and TRBJ1-2; 8 bases fit TRBD1. V shed 4 bases and J 2 bases; nucleotides not matched to a gene: 6. Germline V lookup: CDR1 SQVTM, CDR2 ANQGSEA. This CDR3 comprises 14 residues. In DNA form, the CDR3 reads TGCAGCGTTGGAATCAGGGGGCAGAACTATGGCTACACCTTC. Its translation: CSVGIRGQNYGYTF. Full variable domain (remainder filled in from reference TRBV29-1 and TRBJ1-2): SAVISQKPSRDICQRGTSLTIQCQVDSQVTMMFWYRQQPGQSLTLIATANQGSEATYESGFVIDKFPISRPNLTFSTLTVSNMSPEDSSIYLCSVGIRGQNYGYTFGSGTRLTVV.

The rearrangement joins TRBV29-1 to TRBJ2-5; D is uncertain. V lost 6 bases to trimming and J lost 4 bases, with 15 bases between them. Germline values: CDR1 SQVTM, CDR2 ANQGSEA. The CDR3 is 13 amino acids. The CDR3 protein is CSVKPRYLETQYF. As DNA, the CDR3 is TGCAGCGTGAAACCAAGATACCTAGAGACCCAGTACTTC.

V and J are TRBV6-5 and TRBJ2-7; 7 bases are a match to TRBD1. Germline-derived CDR1 and CDR2 are MNHEY and SVGAGI. With V trimmed by 4 bases and J by 1 base, 7 bases remained unmatched. The CDR3 runs 15 residues. The chain's CDR3 is CASSSPGGPSYEQYF. The DNA of the CDR3 is TGTGCCAGCAGTTCCCCAGGGGGACCGTCCTACGAGCAGTACTTC.

The J gene is TRBJ2-4, the V gene TRBV5-1; D remains unclear. The J call may be wrong; the DNA end is better matched by TRBJ2-7. Looked up from germline, CDR1 is SGHRS and CDR2 is YFSETQ. This CDR3 has 14 amino acids. The CDR3 region is CASSFVWSSYEQYF. The CDR3 bases are TGCGCCAGCAGCTTTGTGTGGAGCTCCTACGAGCAGTACTTC.

To note about this clonotype: One junction end disagrees with the germline gene, perhaps due to a read error. V usage is TRBV7-9 and J usage is TRBJ1-2, with unresolved D. Germline V gene data show CDR1 as SEHNR and CDR2 as FQNEAQ (reference sequence). This CDR3 is built from 14 residues. The CDR3 loop reads CTSSRGVANYGYTF. CDR3 nucleotide sequence: TGTACCAGCAGCCGCGGGGTAGCTAACTATGGCTACACCTTC.

This sequence joins TRBV3-1 and TRBJ2-1; possible D gene TRBD2, 5 bases. Germline V CDR1 and CDR2: LGHDT, YNNKEL (reference sequence). CDR3 length equals 14 residues. V lost 3 bases and J lost 2, with 8 bases in between. The DNA for the CDR3 is TGTGCCAGCAGCCAGAGCGGAGCCTACAATGAGCAGTTCTTC. Amino acids: CASSQSGAYNEQFF.

This chain connects TRBV20-1 to TRBJ1-5, with D hard to call. Trimming left V 5 bases short and J 0 bases short, with 11 bases between. Germline CDR1 reads DFQATT; CDR2 reads SNEGSKA (reference sequence). There are 14 residues in the CDR3. The chain's CDR3 is CSAWASDSNQPQHF. The CDR3 nucleotides read TGCAGTGCTTGGGCCTCGGATAGCAATCAGCCCCAGCATTTT.

This clonotype was seen only a few times. The rearrangement joins TRBV29-1 to TRBJ2-1; D remains ambiguous. Germline V gene lookup returns CDR1 SQVTM and CDR2 ANQGSEA. Trimming removed 3 bases from V and 4 bases from J, with 13 bases in between. The CDR3 is made up of 14 amino acids. The CDR3 is CSVEGTKDYNEQFF. The CDR3 DNA reads TGCAGCGTTGAGGGTACTAAAGATTACAATGAGCAGTTCTTC.

The gene calls are TRBV12-3 or TRBV12-4 and TRBJ1-2; D is uncertain. V was clipped by 3 bases and J by 10 bases, with 18 bases between them. The CDR3 extends over 14 amino acids. The CDR3 here is CASSFLVRTNNYTF. In DNA, the CDR3 is TGTGCCAGCAGTTTTTTGGTCCGTACTAATAACTACACCTTC.

Only a few counts were recorded for this clonotype. CDR3 bases: TGTGCCATCAGTGTGGACAGACGAATAAATGGCTACACCTTC. Its translation: CAISVDRRINGYTF. V gene TRBV10-3 combines with J gene TRBJ1-2, with a tentative D call TRBD1 (6 bases). The CDR3 is 14 residues long. V shed 4 bases and J shed 6 bases, with 15 bases lying between them. CDR1 and CDR2 from the germline V gene are ENHRY and SYGVKD.

The CDR3: CASRQGTPYEQYF. CDR3 nucleotide sequence: TGTGCCAGCCGACAGGGGACTCCCTACGAGCAGTACTTC. This chain links TRBV27 with TRBJ2-7, with 8 bases that match TRBD1. CDR1 MNHEY and CDR2 SMNVEV come from the germline V gene (reference sequence). J was trimmed by 2 bases and V by 8 bases; bases with no gene match: 5. The CDR3 is 13 residues long.

This clonotype was counted once. The junction differs from germline at one of its ends, possibly a read error. This rearrangement joins TRBV29-1 to TRBJ2-6; a weak D match, TRBD1 (6 bases). The CDR3 is 16 residues long. CDR1 and CDR2 (germline): SQVTM, ANQGSEA. This CDR3 reads CSVRKGGISGADVLTF. CDR3 in DNA: TGCAGCGTTCGGAAAGGGGGTATCTCTGGGGCCGACGTCCTGACTTTC.

The gene calls are TRBV4-1 and TRBJ2-7; 7 bases align to TRBD1. There are 14 residues in the CDR3. The J segment lost 5 bases and the V segment lost 4 bases, leaving 8 bases of the junction unmatched. Per germline, CDR1 MGHRA and CDR2 YSYEKL. The DNA of the CDR3 is TGCGCCAGCAGCCCCCGACAGGGAACCCACGAGCAGTACTTC. This gives the protein CASSPRQGTHEQYF.

This clonotype was picked up a small number of times. This chain connects TRBV7-8 to TRBJ2-7; possible D gene TRBD1, 5 bases. The CDR3 is 14 residues long. V was pared by 3 bases and J by 7 bases, with 16 bases between. Germline lookup yields CDR1 SGHVS and CDR2 FQNEAQ. DNA for the CDR3: TGTGCCAGCAGCTTGATCAGGGTGACTGGGGAGCAGTACTTC. Residues: CASSLIRVTGEQYF.

The chain is built from TRBV15 and TRBJ2-5; D gene unclear. Germline V gene sequence: CDR1 LNHNV, CDR2 YYDKDF (reference sequence). This CDR3 region has 11 residues. V lost 3 bases, J lost 7 bases, and 6 bases lay in between. The CDR3 DNA reads TGTGCCACCAGCAGCGGGTGGACCCAGTACTTC. This codes for CATSSGWTQYF.